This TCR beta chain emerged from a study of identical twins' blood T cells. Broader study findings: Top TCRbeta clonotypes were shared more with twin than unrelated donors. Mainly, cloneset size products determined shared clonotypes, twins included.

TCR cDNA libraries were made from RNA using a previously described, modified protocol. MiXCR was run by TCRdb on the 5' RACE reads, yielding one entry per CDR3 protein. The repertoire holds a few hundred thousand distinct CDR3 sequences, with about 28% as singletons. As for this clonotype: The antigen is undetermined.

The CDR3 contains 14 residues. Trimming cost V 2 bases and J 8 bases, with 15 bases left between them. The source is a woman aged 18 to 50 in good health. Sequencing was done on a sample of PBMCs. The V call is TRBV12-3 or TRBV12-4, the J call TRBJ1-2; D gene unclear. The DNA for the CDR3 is TGTGCCAGCAGTTTATGGTCCTTCAGCGGGGGCTACACCTTC. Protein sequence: CASSLWSFSGGYTF.